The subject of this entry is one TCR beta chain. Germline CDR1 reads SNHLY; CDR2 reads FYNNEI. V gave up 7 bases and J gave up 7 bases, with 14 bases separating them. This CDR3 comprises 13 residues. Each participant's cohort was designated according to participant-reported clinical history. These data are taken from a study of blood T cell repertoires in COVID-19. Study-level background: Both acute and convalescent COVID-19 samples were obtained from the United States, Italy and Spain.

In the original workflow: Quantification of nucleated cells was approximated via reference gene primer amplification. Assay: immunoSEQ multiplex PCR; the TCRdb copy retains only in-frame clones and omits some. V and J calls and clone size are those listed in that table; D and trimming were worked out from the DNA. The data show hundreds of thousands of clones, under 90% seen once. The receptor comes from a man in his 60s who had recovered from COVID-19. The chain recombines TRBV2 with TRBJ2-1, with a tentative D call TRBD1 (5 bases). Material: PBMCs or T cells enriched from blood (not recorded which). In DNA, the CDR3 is TGTGCCAGCACCCTGGGGCCCCCAAATGAGCAGTTCTTC. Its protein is CASTLGPPNEQFF.